This T cell receptor (beta chain) comes out of a study of blood T cell repertoires in COVID-19 (dated by TCRdb to 2020 to 2022). As for the study more broadly: The collaborator samples originated in the United States, Italy and Spain and spanned the acute and convalescent phases of COVID-19. The material from the prospective study consisted of cDNA or gDNA derived from T cells, B-cell-depleted T cells, or PBMCs. The dataset comprised deeply sampled blood TCRbeta repertoires from subjects exposed to, actively infected with, or recovered from COVID-19. The repertoires were released in a freely available public database meant as a resource for research on the immune response to SARS-CoV-2. Samples were obtained from the ongoing ImmuneRACE study (first 160 participants) and from approximately 1,200 subjects provided by 6 global collaborators. Nearly every sample came with metadata listing a de-identified subject ID, COVID-19 status, age in years and sex. HLA class I and class II types, where available, came from metadata supplied by the sample provider rather than from assay-based typing. General findings and caveats noted by the study authors: The quantity of clinical and demographic metadata differed by source and by participant and was supplied without curation.

V loses 2 bases, J loses 3 bases, and the germline ends lie 11 bases apart. Spanning cysteine to phenylalanine, the CDR3 consists of 14 amino acids. Only CDR3 DNA is held: 42 bases, read in frame from base 1. Via the germline V gene (reference sequence), CDR1 is SEHNR and CDR2 FQNEAQ. Comments on this clone: Its antigen is still unknown. No quality values exist for individual bases; no much larger clone is one base distant.

The immunoSEQ Assay, a bias-controlled multiplex PCR, was used to amplify TCRbeta CDR3 regions from genomic DNA. The paper's data handling went like this. The number of nucleated cells in each sample was estimated from the amplification of reference gene primers within the assay. Sequence reads were collapsed and filtered to measure the absolute abundance of every unique TCRbeta CDR3 rearrangement. Productive Simpson clonality was computed per sample as the square root of Simpson's diversity index over productive rearrangements. TCRdb holds this immuneACCESS table with in-frame rearrangements only. Some clones are missing; in checked studies, unresolved V genes explain under half, and the rest has no known cause. Clone size and the V and J calls come from that table; the DNA yielded D and trimming. Recorded for this sample are about 90,000 clones; 80% to 95% of them occurred a single time. Under 7.5% of the sample lies in the top ten.

Collaborating institutions collected whole blood in K2EDTA tubes following their own protocols. For TCRbeta analysis, collaborators shipped samples in one of three forms: frozen whole blood, isolated PBMCs, or DNA extracted from either of those sample types. In this chain, TRBV7-9 is recombined with TRBJ2-7; TRBD2 could be the D gene, as 6 bases match. The receptor comes from an older woman with active COVID-19. The sample consisted of peripheral blood. The CDR3 here reads CASSLTSNDYEQYF. The nucleotide sequence reads as follows: TGTGCCAGCAGCTTAACTAGCAATGACTACGAGCAGTACTTC.